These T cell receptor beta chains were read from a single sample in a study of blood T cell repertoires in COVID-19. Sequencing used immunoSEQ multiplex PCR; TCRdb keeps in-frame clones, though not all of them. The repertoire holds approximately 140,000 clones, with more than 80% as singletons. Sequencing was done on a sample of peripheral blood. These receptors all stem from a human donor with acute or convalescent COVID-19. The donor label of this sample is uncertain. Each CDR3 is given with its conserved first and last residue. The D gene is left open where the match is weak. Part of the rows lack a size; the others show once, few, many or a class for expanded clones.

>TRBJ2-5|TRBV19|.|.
CASSTKLMAVQETQYF
TGTGCCAGTAGTACGAAATTAATGGCAGTTCAAGAGACCCAGTACTTC
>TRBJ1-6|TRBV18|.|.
CASSPAGNSPLHF
TGTGCCAGCTCCCCCGCCGGGAATTCACCCCTCCACTTT
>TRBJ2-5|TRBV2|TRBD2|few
CASSRTSGGAETQYF
TGTGCCAGCAGCCGGACTAGCGGGGGGGCTGAGACCCAGTACTTC
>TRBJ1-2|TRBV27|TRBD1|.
CASSSRQGEWYGYTF
TGTGCCAGCAGTTCCCGACAGGGGGAGTGGTATGGCTACACCTTC
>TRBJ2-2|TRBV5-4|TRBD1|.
CASSRQGGNTGELFF
TGTGCCAGCAGCCGGCAAGGGGGCAACACCGGGGAGCTGTTTTTT
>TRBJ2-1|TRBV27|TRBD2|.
CASGTSRYNEQFF
TGTGCCTCCGGGACTAGCCGTTACAATGAGCAGTTCTTC
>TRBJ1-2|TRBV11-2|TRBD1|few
CASSLGQGGDGYTF
TGTGCCAGCAGCTTGGGACAGGGGGGCGATGGCTACACCTTC
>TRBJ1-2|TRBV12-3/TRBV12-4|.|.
CASGPRVNYGYTF
TGTGCCAGCGGCCCCCGGGTTAACTATGGCTACACCTTC
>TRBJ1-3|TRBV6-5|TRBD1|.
CASSKTGGRGNTIYF
TGTGCCAGCAGTAAGACAGGGGGGAGAGGAAACACCATATATTTT
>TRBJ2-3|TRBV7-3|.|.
CASSLGLSTDTQYF
TGTGCCAGCAGCTTAGGACTAAGCACAGATACGCAGTATTTT
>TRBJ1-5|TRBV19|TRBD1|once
CASKWGTEGQPQHF
TGTGCCAGTAAATGGGGGACAGAGGGCCAGCCCCAGCATTTT
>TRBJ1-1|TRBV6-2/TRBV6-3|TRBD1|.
CASSYSDRATEAFF
TGTGCCAGCAGTTATTCGGACAGGGCCACTGAAGCTTTCTTT
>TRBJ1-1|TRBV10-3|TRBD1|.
CAISSKQGDTEAFF
TGTGCCATCAGTTCAAAACAGGGGGACACTGAAGCTTTCTTT
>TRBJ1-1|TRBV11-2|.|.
CASSQGGVRTEAFF
TGTGCCAGCTCCCAGGGAGGCGTACGGACTGAAGCTTTCTTT
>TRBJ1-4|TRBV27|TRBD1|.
CASSSVRVDRGDEKLFF
TGTGCCAGCAGTTCCGTGAGAGTAGACAGGGGGGATGAAAAACTGTTTTTT
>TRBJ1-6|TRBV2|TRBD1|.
CATLQGENSPLHF
TGTGCCACACTCCAGGGGGAGAATTCACCCCTCCACTTT
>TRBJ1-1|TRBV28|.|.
CASRGWTEAFF
TGTGCCAGTAGGGGGTGGACTGAAGCTTTCTTT
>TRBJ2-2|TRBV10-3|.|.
CAISEPSDRAILGGELFF
TGTGCCATCAGTGAGCCATCCGATCGAGCGATCCTGGGCGGGGAGCTGTTTTTT
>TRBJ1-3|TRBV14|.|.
CASSQDPWSSGNTIYF
TGTGCCAGCAGCCAAGACCCTTGGAGCTCTGGAAACACCATATATTTT
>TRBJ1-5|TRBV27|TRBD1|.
CASSPQGALFRGNQPQHF
TGTGCCAGCAGTCCACAGGGGGCGCTTTTTAGGGGCAATCAGCCCCAGCATTTT